Described below is a single TCR beta chain sequence and its context. CDR1 is MDHEN, CDR2 SYDVKM, per germline. The V and J ends lost 4 bases and 4 bases, in that order; junction bases with no gene match: 10. The CDR3 sequence is 17 residues long. Individuals aged about 18 to 100 years were recruited from roughly 22 US areas. Two consecutive negative NP/OP PCR tests, clearance, or resolved symptoms defined Cohort 3 recovery. The source of the sample is a study of blood T cell repertoires in COVID-19. Study-wide context: Sources were T cells, B-cell-depleted T cells, or PBMCs; the material itself was cDNA or gDNA.

Per the original methods: Researchers report that nucleated cell counts were estimated from reference gene primer amplification. Some clones are missing from TCRdb's copy, which holds only in-frame ones; the method was immunoSEQ multiplex PCR. V and J calls and clone size are those listed in that table; D and trimming were worked out from the DNA. In the table there are about 310,000 clones, about 87% of which are singletons. This chain links TRBV28 with TRBJ2-2; 9 bases fit TRBD2. The material sequenced was PBMCs or T cells enriched from blood (not recorded which). The source is a young woman who had recovered from COVID-19. The CDR3 nucleotides are TGTGCCAGCAGTTACCCTGTGTCGGGACTAGCCACCGGGGAGCTGTTTTTT. Translation: CASSYPVSGLATGELFF.